The entry below describes one T cell receptor beta chain. This clonotype has ten or more counts. Which antigen it targets is not known. Base qualities are not provided; no much larger clone lies one nucleotide away. Measured from the cysteine to the phenylalanine, the CDR3 is 16 residues long. The sequence is cut down to CDR3 DNA, 48 bases in frame from base 1. Reading the germline V gene gives CDR1 SQVTM and CDR2 ANQGSEA. Here V drops 5 bases and J drops 8 bases, and the junction holds 16 bases not matched to any gene. The sample is drawn from a study of human T cells and chemical hapten exposure (dated by TCRdb to the early 2020s). General notes on the study: Libraries were combined into a pool for sequencing, and differences in TCR yield between samples came mainly from small differences in library volumes within the pool. The study tracked peripheral blood TCR repertoire changes in vivo during primary and secondary sensitization to the hapten diphenylcyclopropenone (DPC) in alopecia patients. Both TCR alpha and TCR beta chains were sequenced from each blood RNA sample. Here is what the overall study found, with its caveats: After repeated subsampling, the strength of the expansion versus patch-test correlation and the threshold at which it became significant changed. DPC sensitization did not change the number of TCRs with a frequency above 1 in 1000, and there was no evidence of changes in global repertoire structure.

Total RNA was isolated from unfractionated whole blood collected in Tempus Blood RNA tubes. As TCR sequencing controls, a handful of healthy volunteers were used, with blood taken at day 0, 2 weeks and 6 weeks. The library was produced with 5' RACE. This sample was sequenced with an Illumina MiSeq. Library preparation attached unique molecular identifiers to individual cDNA molecules for quantitative, reproducible TCR counting. As for the original processing: Samples had a median of roughly 91,000 TCRs, with a range from 23,224 to 690,600. The Decombinator software suite was used to annotate V, J and CDR3 in the TCR reads. For the PS versus PT1 abundance plots, all samples were subsampled to the same number of TCRs (28,000). Expanded TCRs were defined as absent before sensitization and observed at least eight times at the 2-week time point. TCRdb cleaned the public reads at Q25 with fastp, built clones with MiXCR and kept in-frame beta chains. Rows are unified per CDR3 protein, each entry keeping the most common DNA and genes. These V and J calls originate from TCRdb's pipeline instead of the authors' own analysis. Counted in this sample were 150,000 or so distinct CDR3 sequences; 4.1% of them appeared once. Over 1.3% of the sample is in the top ten clones.

The receptor chain draws on TRBV29-1 and TRBJ2-1; 9 bases in between match TRBD2. This receptor was taken from a female donor in good health. The encoded CDR3 is CSVSPGTSTLRDEQFF. The sequenced DNA: TGCAGCGTTTCTCCCGGGACTAGCACCCTGAGGGATGAGCAGTTCTTC.